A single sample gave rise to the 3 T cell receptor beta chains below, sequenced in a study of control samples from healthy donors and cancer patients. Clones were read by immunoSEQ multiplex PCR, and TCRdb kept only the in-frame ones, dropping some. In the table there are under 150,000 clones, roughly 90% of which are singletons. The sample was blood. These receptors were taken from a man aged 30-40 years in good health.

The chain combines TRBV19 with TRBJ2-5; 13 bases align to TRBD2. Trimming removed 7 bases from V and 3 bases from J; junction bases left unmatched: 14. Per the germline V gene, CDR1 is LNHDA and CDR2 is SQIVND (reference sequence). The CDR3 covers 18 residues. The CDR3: CASKGGAPGLAGKETQYF. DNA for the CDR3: TGTGCCAGTAAGGGGGGAGCACCGGGACTAGCGGGAAAAGAGACCCAGTACTTC.

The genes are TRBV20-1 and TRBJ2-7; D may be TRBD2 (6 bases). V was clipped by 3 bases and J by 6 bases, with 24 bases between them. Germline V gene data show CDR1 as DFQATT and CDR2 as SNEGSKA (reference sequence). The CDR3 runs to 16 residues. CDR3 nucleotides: TGCAGTGCTAGTTTAGCACTAGCTGGAAAAAGGGGCGAGCAGTACTTC. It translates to CSASLALAGKRGEQYF.

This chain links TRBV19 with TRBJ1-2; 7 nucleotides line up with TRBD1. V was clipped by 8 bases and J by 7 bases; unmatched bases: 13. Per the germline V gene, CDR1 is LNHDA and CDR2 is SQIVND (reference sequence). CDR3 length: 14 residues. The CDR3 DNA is TGTGCCAGTCGGCCCGGGACAGAGGTACCTGGCTACACCTTC. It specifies CASRPGTEVPGYTF. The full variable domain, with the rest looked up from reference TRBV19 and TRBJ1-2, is DGGITQSPKYLFRKEGQNVTLSCEQNLNHDAMYWYRQDPGQGLRLIYYSQIVNDFQKGDIAEGYSVSREKKESFPLTVTSAQKNPTAFYLCASRPGTEVPGYTFGSGTRLTVV.